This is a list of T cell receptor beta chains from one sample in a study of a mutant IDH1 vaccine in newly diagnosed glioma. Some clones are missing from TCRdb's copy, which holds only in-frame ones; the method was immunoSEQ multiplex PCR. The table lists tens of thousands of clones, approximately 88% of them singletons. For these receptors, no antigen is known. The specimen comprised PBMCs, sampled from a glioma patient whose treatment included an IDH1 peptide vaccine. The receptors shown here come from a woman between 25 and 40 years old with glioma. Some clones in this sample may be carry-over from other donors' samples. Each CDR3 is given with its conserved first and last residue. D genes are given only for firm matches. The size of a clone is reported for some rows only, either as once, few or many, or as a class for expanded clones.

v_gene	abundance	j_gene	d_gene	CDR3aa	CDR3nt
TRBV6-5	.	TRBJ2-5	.	CASSPSGIHGAAQYF	TGTGCCAGCAGTCCATCCGGGATTCACGGGGCGGCCCAGTACTTC
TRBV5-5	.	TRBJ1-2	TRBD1	CASSATGGAVNYGYTF	TGTGCCAGCAGCGCTACAGGGGGCGCAGTGAACTATGGCTACACCTTC
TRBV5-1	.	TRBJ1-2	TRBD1	CASSLGGDSANYGYTF	TGCGCCAGCAGCTTGGGTGGGGACAGCGCTAACTATGGCTACACCTTC
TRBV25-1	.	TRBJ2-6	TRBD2	CASSEFRGVGANVLTF	TGTGCCAGCAGTGAATTCCGGGGGGTTGGGGCCAACGTCCTGACTTTC
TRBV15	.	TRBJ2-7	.	CATRSPETYEQYF	TGTGCCACCAGGTCACCCGAGACCTACGAGCAGTACTTC
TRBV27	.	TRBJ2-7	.	CASPHEQYF	TGTGCCAGCCCCCACGAGCAGTACTTC
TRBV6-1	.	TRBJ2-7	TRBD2	CASSTQSGSGEQYF	TGTGCCAGCAGTACTCAAAGCGGGAGTGGGGAGCAGTACTTC
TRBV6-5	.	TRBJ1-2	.	CASSPKPGGRYGYTF	TGTGCCAGCAGTCCAAAACCGGGGGGCAGGTATGGCTACACCTTC
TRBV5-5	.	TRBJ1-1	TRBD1	CASSLVGPGQVNTEAFF	TGTGCCAGCAGCTTGGTGGGGCCGGGACAGGTGAACACTGAAGCTTTCTTT
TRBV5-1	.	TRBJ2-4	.	CASSEQGLAKNIQYF	TGCGCCAGCAGCGAACAGGGTCTAGCCAAAAACATTCAGTACTTC
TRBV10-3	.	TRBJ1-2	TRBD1	CAISTPDRVNYGYTF	TGTGCCATCAGCACACCCGACAGGGTCAACTATGGCTACACCTTC
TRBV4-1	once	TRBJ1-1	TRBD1	CASSLNPDRGQAFF	TGCGCCAGCAGCCTGAACCCAGACAGGGGGCAAGCTTTCTTT
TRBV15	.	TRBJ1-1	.	CATSRVDGANTEAFF	TGTGCCACCAGCAGAGTAGACGGGGCGAACACTGAAGCTTTCTTT
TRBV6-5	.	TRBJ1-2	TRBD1	CASRDRGIYGYTF	TGTGCCAGCCGGGACAGGGGGATCTATGGCTACACCTTC
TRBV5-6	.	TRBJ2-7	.	CASSLGRSSYEQYF	TGTGCCAGCAGCTTGGGACGGTCCTCCTACGAGCAGTACTTC
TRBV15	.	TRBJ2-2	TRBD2	CATSSYSGAGTGELFF	TGTGCCACCAGCAGTTACTCGGGAGCGGGAACCGGGGAGCTGTTTTTT
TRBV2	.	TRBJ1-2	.	CASRARTKEHTF	TGTGCCAGCAGGGCACGGACGAAGGAGCACACCTTC
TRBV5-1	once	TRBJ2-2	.	CASSLMVGAGELFF	TGCGCCAGCAGCTTGATGGTAGGGGCCGGGGAGCTGTTTTTT
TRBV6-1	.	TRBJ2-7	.	CASTSGYEQYF	TGTGCCAGCACATCAGGTTACGAGCAGTACTTC
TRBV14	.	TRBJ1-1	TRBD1	CASSHTAGGWTEAFF	TGTGCCAGCAGCCATACGGCAGGGGGGTGGACTGAAGCTTTCTTT